This T cell receptor (beta chain) comes out of a study of sequential checkpoint blockade in melanoma. As for the study in general: Arm A got nivolumab then ipilimumab; arm B the reverse, 1:1. Each arm's sequence ended with maintenance nivolumab.

Regarding treatment: randomized to nivolumab then ipilimumab (arm A) or the reverse (arm B). DNA-damaging chemotherapy had not been given to any patient beforehand. PBMC sorting kept live CD3+CD8+ cells without CD19 or CD56. Sequenced by immunoSEQ multiplex PCR; TCRdb stores in-frame clones only, minus some. The repertoire holds about 37,000 clones, with 70% to 90% as singletons. V lost 2 bases and J lost 5, with 13 bases in between. This CDR3 spans 14 amino acids. Germline values: CDR1 KGHSH, CDR2 LQKENI. The source was CD8+ T cells sorted from blood (inferred from file names), collected from a patient given nivolumab and ipilimumab in sequence. The chain joins TRBV18 to TRBJ2-7, with D perhaps matching TRBD1 (5 bases). The receptor comes from a human donor with melanoma. In DNA form, the CDR3 reads TGTGCCAGCTCACCATCGGACATAAGCCACGAGCAGTACTTC. As protein: CASSPSDISHEQYF.